The 8 T cell receptor beta chains below all came from one sample that was sequenced in a study of OX40 agonist ivuxolimab in advanced cancers. Some clones are missing from TCRdb's copy, which holds only in-frame ones; the method was immunoSEQ multiplex PCR. The sample records over 50,000 clones, around 92% being singletons. Specimen: CD4+ or CD8+ T cells sorted from blood, collected in a trial of the OX40 agonist ivuxolimab. The source is an adult with an advanced solid tumor such as melanoma, head and neck, liver or kidney cancer.

The CDR3 region is CASSLVGAGDYGYTF. Here the CDR3 DNA reads TGTGCCAGCAGTTTAGTGGGGGCCGGTGACTATGGCTACACCTTC. The J gene is TRBJ1-2, the V gene TRBV27, with D tentatively TRBD1 (6 bases). The V gene lost 2 bases and the J gene lost 3 bases, with 13 bases spanning the gap. Germline CDR1 and CDR2: MNHEY and SMNVEV (reference sequence). This CDR3 is 15 amino acids long.

The chain recombines TRBV27 with TRBJ1-1; no definite D call. Trimming left V 2 bases short and J 1 base short, with 5 bases between. CDR3 size: 13 residues. The germline V gene encodes CDR1 MNHEY and CDR2 SMNVEV (reference sequence). The CDR3 here is CASSLDGNTEAFF. In DNA, the CDR3 is TGTGCCAGCAGTTTAGACGGGAACACTGAAGCTTTCTTT.

The chain couples TRBV19 to TRBJ1-2, with D uncertain. The CDR3 has 15 residues. Germline CDR1 and CDR2: LNHDA and SQIVND (reference sequence). Trimming removed 5 bases at V and 0 bases at J, with 13 bases between. The CDR3 sequence is CASSPQDQANYGYTF. The CDR3 bases are TGTGCCAGTAGTCCCCAGGATCAGGCTAACTATGGCTACACCTTC.

This chain connects TRBV11-2 to TRBJ1-2, with D maybe TRBD1 (5 bases). Germline V gene sequence: CDR1 SGHAT, CDR2 FQNNGV. The CDR3 loop spans 16 amino acids. Trimming pared 1 base from V and 8 bases from J, leaving 20 bases between. The CDR3 sequence is CASSLAGEGTARGYTF. As DNA, the CDR3 is TGTGCCAGCAGCTTAGCGGGGGAAGGGACCGCCCGGGGCTACACCTTC.

The V call is TRBV7-9, the J call TRBJ2-3; 12 positions match TRBD1. V trimming: 8 bases; J trimming: 6 bases; junction bases outside the gene matches: 9. The CDR3 consists of 15 residues. Germline V gene sequence: CDR1 SEHNR, CDR2 FQNEAQ (reference sequence). CDR3 sequence (DNA): TGTGCCAGCCCCCGGGACAGGGGGCAGCAGGATACGCAGTATTTT. Its protein is CASPRDRGQQDTQYF.

V gene TRBV10-3 combines with J gene TRBJ1-2; TRBD1 aligns across 8 bases. This CDR3 region has 15 residues. J gave up 5 bases and V 2 bases, and 7 bases lay outside the gene matches. CDR1 ENHRY and CDR2 SYGVKD come from the germline V gene. CDR3 residues: CAISEPDRGWYGYTF. Written as DNA, the CDR3 is TGTGCCATCAGTGAGCCAGACAGGGGATGGTATGGCTACACCTTC.

The V gene is TRBV7-9, the J gene TRBJ1-4, with D hard to call. There are 12 residues in the CDR3. The V gene's germline CDR1 is SEHNR and CDR2 FQNEAQ (reference sequence). Trimming cost V 5 bases and J 5 bases, with 6 bases left between them. The CDR3, as DNA: TGTGCCAGCAGCCGTCAAAATGAAAAACTGTTTTTT. It is translated as CASSRQNEKLFF.

The chain employs TRBV27 and TRBJ2-5; TRBD2 is a possible D gene (5 bases). This CDR3 comprises 17 residues. V lost 2 bases to trimming and J lost 1 base, with 17 bases between them. Germline CDR1 reads MNHEY; CDR2 reads SMNVEV (reference sequence). The CDR3 here is CASSLRRAGPSQETQYF. Written as DNA, the CDR3 is TGTGCCAGCAGTTTAAGGCGTGCGGGCCCCAGCCAAGAGACCCAGTACTTC.